The 19 T cell receptor beta chains below all came from one sample that was sequenced in a study of beta chain features in type 1 diabetes. The study, taken as a whole, reports: Within each of all four CD4+ subsets, Type 1 diabetes patients had TCRB CDR3s that were moderately but significantly shorter.

Sequenced material consisted of expressed TCRB transcripts (all of the isolated RNA was reverse transcribed). TCRdb keeps only in-frame clones here, not all; method: immunoSEQ multiplex PCR. The sample includes 250,000 or so clones, around 20% seen only once; the top ten take 0.028%. Their recognized antigens are unknown. Sequencing was carried out using naive CD4+ T cells from blood. Every receptor here comes from a woman aged 40 to 50 with type 1 diabetes.

This rearrangement joins TRBV9 to TRBJ1-2; 7 nucleotides match TRBD1. Unmatched junction bases numbered 6, after V lost 3 bases and J lost 4 bases. Germline-derived CDR1 and CDR2 are SGDLS and YYNGEE. CDR3 size: 14 residues. CDR3 bases: TGTGCCAGCAGCGCGGTGGGACAGCTCTATGGCTACACCTTC. Amino acid sequence: CASSAVGQLYGYTF.

This clone appeared a few times. This chain joins TRBV5-1 and TRBJ2-1; D gene unclear. Germline CDR1 and CDR2: SGHRS and YFSETQ. The ends were cut back, 6 bases at V and 3 bases at J, with 7 bases in the middle. The CDR3 length is 12 residues. The CDR3 reads CASTGSYNEQFF. The DNA of the CDR3 is TGCGCCAGCACTGGCAGCTACAATGAGCAGTTCTTC.

As regards this clone: Different DNA sequences within this sample yield the same CDR3. DNA for the CDR3: TGTGCCAGCAGCCGAGGGGGGAACACTGAAGCTTTCTTT. Translating it yields CASSRGGNTEAFF. The chain joins TRBV9 to TRBJ1-1, with D possibly matching TRBD1 (6 bases). V lost 4 bases to trimming and J lost 1 base, with 8 bases between them. Germline CDR1 SGDLS, CDR2 YYNGEE. This CDR3 is built from 13 residues.

In its sample, this clone was seen a few times. Other DNA sequences within the sample encode an identical CDR3. This sequence joins TRBV28 and TRBJ1-2, with 8 bases lining up with TRBD1. The germline gives CDR1 MDHEN, CDR2 SYDVKM. The trim removed 6 bases at V and 4 bases at J, leaving 7 bases unmatched. The CDR3 loop spans 14 amino acids. CDR3 protein: CASSSPGGSYGYTF. CDR3 in DNA: TGTGCCAGCAGCTCTCCAGGGGGCTCCTATGGCTACACCTTC.

The CDR3 bases are TGTGCCAGCAGCTTGGTTCTTGATAGCGGGAGCACAGATACGCAGTATTTT. Translating gives CASSLVLDSGSTDTQYF. The V call is TRBV5-8, the J call TRBJ2-3; 7 bases line up with TRBD2. CDR3 length: 17 amino acids. V was pared by 0 bases and J by 0 bases, with 7 bases of the junction left unmatched. Germline lookup yields CDR1 SGHTS and CDR2 YDEGEE.

This clone showed up just a few times. This chain uses TRBV28 with TRBJ2-1, with 7 bases identical to TRBD1. The V gene end was trimmed by 2 bases and the J gene end by 6 bases; junction bases not matched to a gene: 4. The CDR3 totals 14 residues. Germline V gene data show CDR1 as MDHEN and CDR2 as SYDVKM. Here the CDR3 reads CASSLDRASNEQFF. The CDR3 region has the DNA TGTGCCAGCAGTTTAGACAGGGCCTCCAATGAGCAGTTCTTC.

A few counts support this clone. This sequence joins TRBV6-6 and TRBJ2-7; 7 nucleotides align to TRBD1. Trimming at V came to 10 bases and at J to 5 bases, leaving 11 bases not matched to a gene. This CDR3 has 13 residues. Per germline, CDR1 MNHNY and CDR2 SVGAGI (reference sequence). In DNA, the CDR3 is TGTGCCACTTCCGGGACAGCCACGGACGAGCAGTACTTC. It is translated as CATSGTATDEQYF.

The rearrangement joins TRBV21-1 to TRBJ2-1; whether TRBD1, the table's D call, matches the DNA was not checked. TRBV21-1 is recorded as a pseudogene. The length of the CDR3 is 11 residues. CDR3 residues: CASSKGHEQFF. CDR3 in DNA: TGTGCCAGCAGCAAGGGGCATGAGCAGTTCTTC.

The chain uses TRBV7-9 and TRBJ1-1; the D gene is possibly TRBD1 (6 bases). The germline V gene encodes CDR1 SEHNR and CDR2 FQNEAQ (reference sequence). The CDR3 is made up of 16 amino acids. Between the trimmed V and J ends, which lost 5 bases and 9 bases, there was a span of 25 bases. The CDR3 nucleotides are TGTGCCAGCAGCCCAGCGGGGGCAGGGTTGAATAGAAAAGCTTTCTTT. Translated: CASSPAGAGLNRKAFF.

This clone has more than one count but fewer than ten. The CDR3 nucleotides are TGTGCCAGCAGTCCCCCTGAGGATACGCAGTATTTT. Translated, it gives CASSPPEDTQYF. The chain employs TRBV6-6 and TRBJ2-3; no clear D. CDR1 MNHNY and CDR2 SVGAGI come from the germline V gene (reference sequence). Trimming cost V 5 bases and J 6 bases, with 9 bases left between them. The CDR3 loop spans 12 amino acids.

This clone was detected a few times. The chain is built from TRBV5-4 and TRBJ1-4; D gene ambiguous. Germline V gene sequence: CDR1 SGHNT, CDR2 YYREEE (reference sequence). V lost 1 base to trimming and J lost 5 bases, with 6 bases between them. The CDR3 extends over 13 amino acids. The CDR3 region is CASSLYGNEKLFF. The CDR3 nucleotides read TGTGCCAGCAGCTTGTATGGCAATGAAAAACTGTTTTTT.

V is TRBV6-6 and J is TRBJ2-3, with a weak D call TRBD2 (7 bases). Germline V gene data show CDR1 as MNHNY and CDR2 as SVGAGI (reference sequence). The V and J ends lost 8 bases and 4 bases respectively, with 16 bases between them. The CDR3 has 14 residues. The CDR3 loop is CASVGGAVADTQYF. In DNA form, the CDR3 reads TGTGCCAGCGTTGGGGGGGCGGTGGCAGATACGCAGTATTTT.

V and J are TRBV7-9 and TRBJ1-2; a possible D gene is TRBD1 (5 bases). The CDR3 runs 15 residues. Deletions cut 4 bases from V and 4 bases from J, with 16 bases between. Germline CDR1 and CDR2: SEHNR and FQNEAQ (reference sequence). DNA for the CDR3: TGTGCCAGCAGCTCCAACCCCCCAGGGTTCTATGGCTACACCTTC. As protein: CASSSNPPGFYGYTF. Complete variable domain (other parts from reference TRBV7-9 and TRBJ1-2): DTGVSQNPRHKITKRGQNVTFRCDPISEHNRLYWYRQTLGQGPEFLTYFQNEAQLEKSRLLSDRFSAERPKGSFSTLEIQRTEQGDSAMYLCASSSNPPGFYGYTFGSGTRLTVV.

Comments on this clone: The same CDR3 can be traced to other DNA sequences in this sample. The chain uses TRBV5-1 and TRBJ2-7; tentatively, D is TRBD1 (6 bases). The germline CDR1 and CDR2 sequences are SGHRS and YFSETQ. Trimming took 0 bases from V and 1 from J, leaving 8 bases between them. CDR3 length equals 14 residues. The CDR3 region has the DNA TGCGCCAGCAGCTTGGGAGGGGGATCCTACGAGCAGTACTTC. This gives the protein CASSLGGGSYEQYF.

This clone was observed a handful of times. The rearrangement joins TRBV15 to TRBJ2-5; tentatively, D is TRBD2 (7 bases). Trimming pared 1 base from V and 5 bases from J, leaving 20 bases between. The CDR3 sequence is 17 residues long. Germline V CDR1 and CDR2: LNHNV, YYDKDF (reference sequence). This CDR3 reads CATSRAGRMGGQETQYF. The CDR3 coding sequence is TGTGCCACCAGCAGAGCTGGCCGGATGGGGGGGCAGGAGACCCAGTACTTC. Combining the CDR3 with reference TRBV15 and TRBJ2-5 gives the whole variable domain DAMVIQNPRYQVTQFGKPVTLSCSQTLNHNVMYWYQQKSSQAPKLLFHYYDKDFNNEADTPDNFQSRRPNTSFCFLDIRSPGLGDTAMYLCATSRAGRMGGQETQYFGPGTRLLVL.

The chain uses TRBV10-3 and TRBJ1-5, with D uncertain. V lost 3 bases and J 5 bases, leaving 11 bases between the germline ends. In germline, CDR1 is ENHRY, CDR2 SYGVKD. The CDR3 is made up of 14 amino acids. CDR3 nucleotide sequence: TGTGCCATCAGTGAAGGCGACAAACATCAGCCCCAGCATTTT. Its protein is CAISEGDKHQPQHF.

This clone turned up a few times. The chain has TRBV20-1 and TRBJ2-2; D possibly corresponds to TRBD1 (5 bases). This CDR3 contains 11 residues. Germline lookup yields CDR1 DFQATT and CDR2 SNEGSKA (reference sequence). Trimming removed 3 bases from V and 7 bases from J, with 6 bases in between. The CDR3: CSASRGGELFF. The CDR3 region has the DNA TGCAGTGCTAGTAGGGGCGGGGAGCTGTTTTTT.

This clone has only a few counts. J is TRBJ2-1 and V is TRBV28; D is ambiguous. The germline V gene has CDR1 MDHEN and CDR2 SYDVKM. The CDR3 is 11 residues long. V shed 6 bases and J shed 4 bases, with 4 bases lying between them. CDR3 sequence reads: CASSTYNEQFF. The DNA of the CDR3 is TGTGCCAGCAGCACTTACAATGAGCAGTTCTTC.

V gene TRBV27 combines with J gene TRBJ1-3; no firm D call. Trimming took off 3 bases at V and 3 bases at J, with 9 bases between the two ends. CDR3 size: 14 residues. The V gene's germline CDR1 is MNHEY and CDR2 SMNVEV (reference sequence). The CDR3 loop is CASSLSALGNTIYF. As DNA, the CDR3 is TGTGCCAGCAGTTTGAGCGCGCTTGGAAACACCATATATTTT.